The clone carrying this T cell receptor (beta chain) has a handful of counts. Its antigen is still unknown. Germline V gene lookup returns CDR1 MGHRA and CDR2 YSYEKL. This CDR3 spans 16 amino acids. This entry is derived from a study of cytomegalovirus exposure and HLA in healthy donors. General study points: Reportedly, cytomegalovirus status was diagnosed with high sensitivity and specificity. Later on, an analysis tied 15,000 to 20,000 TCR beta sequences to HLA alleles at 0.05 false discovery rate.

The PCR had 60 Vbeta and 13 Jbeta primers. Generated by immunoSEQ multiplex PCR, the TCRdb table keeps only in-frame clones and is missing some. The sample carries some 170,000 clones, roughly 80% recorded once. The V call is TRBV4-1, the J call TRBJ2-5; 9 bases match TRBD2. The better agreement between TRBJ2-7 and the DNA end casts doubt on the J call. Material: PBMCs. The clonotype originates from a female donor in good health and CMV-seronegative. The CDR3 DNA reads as TGCGCCAGCAGCCAAGACAGGACTAGCGACTCCTACGAGCAGTACTTC. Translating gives CASSQDRTSDSYEQYF.